These 24 T cell receptor beta chains were all obtained from the same sample, sequenced in a study of T cell responses to AZD1222 COVID-19 vaccine. Profiled with immunoSEQ multiplex PCR; TCRdb holds only in-frame clones, not every one. Seen here are about 100,000 clones, about 89% observed once, and the top ten hold 4.2%. This specimen was peripheral blood, taken on day 0 of MenACWY control vaccination. All receptors derive from an adult in good health.

In its sample, this clone was seen a few times. This chain links TRBV11-2 with TRBJ2-4; the D gene is possibly TRBD1 (6 bases). This CDR3 is 17 amino acids long. V was pared by 5 bases and J by 2 bases, with 19 bases between. CDR1 is SGHAT and CDR2 is FQNNGV in the germline V gene. The CDR3 DNA reads TGTGCCAGCAGCGAAAATCTTCCGGGGACAACCAAAAACATTCAGTACTTC. Residues: CASSENLPGTTKNIQYF.

V and J are TRBV19 and TRBJ1-5; D remains unclear. CDR3 size: 13 residues. CDR1 is LNHDA, CDR2 SQIVND, per germline (reference sequence). Trimming pared 5 bases from V and 5 bases from J, leaving 10 bases between. CDR3 DNA: TGTGCCAGTAGTGGAGGCGCTGATCAGCCCCAGCATTTT. Translation gives CASSGGADQPQHF.

Details on this clone: One end of the junction fails to match germline, which may point to a read error. The chain has TRBV11-3 and TRBJ1-2, with 7 bases that match TRBD1. CDR1 and CDR2 from the germline V gene are SGHNT and YENEEA. This CDR3 is 13 amino acids long. In nucleotides, the CDR3 is TGTGCCAGCAGCCTAGACAGGGTCGGGGGCTACACCTTC. Translation: CASSLDRVGGYTF.

The genes are TRBV19 and TRBJ1-5, with no clear D. The ends were cut back, 3 bases at V and 7 bases at J, with 10 bases in the middle. CDR1 is LNHDA and CDR2 is SQIVND in the germline V gene (reference sequence). The CDR3 sequence is 13 residues long. Here the CDR3 DNA reads TGTGCCAGTAGTATTGCGGTGGGACAGCCCCAGCATTTT. Translating gives CASSIAVGQPQHF.

The V call is TRBV29-1, the J call TRBJ1-4; D possibly corresponds to TRBD1 (6 bases). V lost 0 bases, J lost 6 bases, and 11 bases lay in between. This CDR3 region has 14 residues. Germline V gene lookup returns CDR1 SQVTM and CDR2 ANQGSEA. CDR3 coding DNA: TGCAGCGTTGAAGATTTAGGGGGGGATGAAAAACTGTTTTTT. This gives the protein CSVEDLGGDEKLFF. The variable domain in full, completed from reference TRBV29-1 and TRBJ1-4, reads SAVISQKPSRDICQRGTSLTIQCQVDSQVTMMFWYRQQPGQSLTLIATANQGSEATYESGFVIDKFPISRPNLTFSTLTVSNMSPEDSSIYLCSVEDLGGDEKLFFGSGTQLSVL.

This clone was seen just once. This chain connects TRBV5-1 to TRBJ2-5, with D tentatively TRBD1 (6 bases). Deletions cut 4 bases from V and 1 base from J, with 17 bases between. Germline V gene sequence: CDR1 SGHRS, CDR2 YFSETQ. This CDR3 contains 16 residues. CDR3 nucleotide sequence: TGCGCCAGCAGCCCAAGGGACACCAGACCCCAAGAGACCCAGTACTTC. Translated, it gives CASSPRDTRPQETQYF.

The J gene is TRBJ2-1, the V gene TRBV4-1; 9 nucleotides match TRBD2. This CDR3 has 15 amino acids. Looked up from germline, CDR1 is MGHRA and CDR2 is YSYEKL. V was clipped by 6 bases and J by 5 bases; unmatched bases: 8. The CDR3 reads CASRLAGEGDNEQFF. CDR3 bases: TGCGCCAGCAGATTAGCGGGAGAGGGGGACAATGAGCAGTTCTTC.

The chain joins TRBV19 to TRBJ2-2; D is possibly TRBD1 or TRBD2 (5 bases each). V was shortened by 3 bases and J by 5 bases, with 10 bases between the two germline ends. CDR1 LNHDA and CDR2 SQIVND come from the germline V gene (reference sequence). The CDR3 runs to 14 residues. CDR3: CASSMGVITGELFF. CDR3 in DNA: TGTGCCAGTAGTATGGGGGTTATTACCGGGGAGCTGTTTTTT.

This clone was seen only once. The chain carries TRBV6-5 and TRBJ1-1; D perhaps matches TRBD1 (5 bases). Trimming stripped 5 bases from V and 3 bases from J, with 16 bases between. The CDR3 sequence is 15 residues long. Germline V gives CDR1 MNHEY, CDR2 SVGAGI. Here the CDR3 DNA reads TGTGCCAGCAGTCAATCAGGGATGGGGTACACTGAAGCTTTCTTT. This encodes CASSQSGMGYTEAFF.

The chain employs TRBV7-2 and TRBJ1-3, with TRBD1 matching 11 bases. After removal of 2 bases from V and 2 bases from J, the junction contained 2 bases not matched to a gene. Per germline, CDR1 SGHTA and CDR2 FQGNSA. This CDR3 contains 16 residues. In DNA form, the CDR3 reads TGTGCCAGCAGCTTATTGGGACAGGGGGCTGGAAACACCATATATTTT. This translates into CASSLLGQGAGNTIYF.

This sequence joins TRBV4-1 and TRBJ2-7, with 7 bases aligning to TRBD1. This CDR3 has 15 residues. V trimming: 4 bases; J trimming: 3 bases; junction bases outside the gene matches: 9. CDR1 and CDR2 (germline): MGHRA, YSYEKL. DNA of the CDR3: TGCGCCAGCAGCCTATCCGGGACAGCAGACTACGAGCAGTACTTC. Translated: CASSLSGTADYEQYF.

The rearrangement links TRBV9 to TRBJ1-1, with 9 bases identical to TRBD1. Germline values: CDR1 SGDLS, CDR2 YYNGEE. The CDR3 is made up of 14 amino acids. J was trimmed by 7 bases and V by 2 bases; bases with no gene match: 6. The CDR3 coding sequence is TGTGCCAGCAGCGTCAGAGACAGGGGGAATGAAGCTTTCTTT. Protein product: CASSVRDRGNEAFF.

This chain links TRBV19 with TRBJ1-1; TRBD1 matches 8 bases. The CDR3 is 17 residues long. V lost 3 bases, J lost 4 bases, and 13 bases stayed unmatched. CDR1 LNHDA and CDR2 SQIVND come from the germline V gene (reference sequence). The CDR3 DNA sequence: TGTGCCAGTAGTATGGTCAGGGGGCGAGGAGGGAGCACTGAAGCTTTCTTT. Translating gives CASSMVRGRGGSTEAFF.

The chain links TRBV6-5 to TRBJ1-1, with D uncertain. CDR1 is MNHEY and CDR2 is SVGAGI in the germline V gene. The CDR3 runs to 16 residues. V was shortened by 2 bases and J by 0 bases, with 13 bases between the two germline ends. CDR3 DNA sequence: TGTGCCAGCAGTTACCTACTTACGACACTGAACACTGAAGCTTTCTTT. As protein: CASSYLLTTLNTEAFF.

The CDR3 loop is CASSFERDEQYF. Written as DNA, the CDR3 is TGTGCCAGCAGTTTCGAGCGGGACGAGCAGTACTTC. V gene TRBV28 combines with J gene TRBJ2-7, with D maybe TRBD2 (6 bases). The V end was cut by 3 bases, the J end by 5 bases, with 8 bases between. CDR1 and CDR2 from the germline V gene are MDHEN and SYDVKM. The length of the CDR3 is 12 residues.

Only a few counts were recorded for this clone. The chain employs TRBV7-2 and TRBJ1-3; TRBD1 is a possible D gene (5 bases). V lost 1 base to trimming and J lost 0 bases, with 7 bases between them. Germline V CDR1 and CDR2: SGHTA, FQGNSA. CDR3 length: 15 amino acids. The CDR3, as DNA: TGTGCCAGCAGCTTAGAGGGGCTCTCTGGAAACACCATATATTTT. Translation: CASSLEGLSGNTIYF.

The gene calls are TRBV5-5 and TRBJ2-3; 11 bases align to TRBD2. V lost 4 bases and J lost 9; bases outside the gene matches: 7. CDR1 is SGHKS, CDR2 YYEKEE, per germline (reference sequence). The CDR3 has 14 amino acids. CDR3 sequence (DNA): TGTGCCAGCAGCCCGGGACTAGCGGTATACACGCAGTATTTT. Its protein is CASSPGLAVYTQYF.

This clone was seen more than once but under ten times. V is TRBV2 and J is TRBJ2-2; 8 nucleotides line up with TRBD1. Germline CDR1 SNHLY, CDR2 FYNNEI. Losses at the gene ends were 4 bases for V and 7 bases for J; bases not matched to a gene: 5. The CDR3 totals 14 residues. The CDR3 sequence is CASSVGQGGGELFF. CDR3 bases: TGTGCCAGCAGTGTTGGACAGGGTGGCGGGGAGCTGTTTTTT.

The V call is TRBV7-9, the J call TRBJ2-3; D unclear. CDR3 size: 15 residues. Germline V gives CDR1 SEHNR, CDR2 FQNEAQ (reference sequence). Trimming took 3 bases from V and 2 from J, leaving 12 bases between them. The CDR3 sequence: CASSLVGSNTDTQYF. The CDR3 DNA reads as TGTGCCAGCAGCTTGGTTGGCAGCAACACAGATACGCAGTATTTT.

The chain has TRBV7-9 and TRBJ2-5, with D uncertain. CDR1 SEHNR and CDR2 FQNEAQ come from the germline V gene (reference sequence). CDR3 length: 13 residues. Deletions cut 1 base from V and 5 bases from J, with 8 bases between. Here the CDR3 reads CASSLGFQETQYF. CDR3 sequence (DNA): TGTGCCAGCAGCTTAGGGTTCCAGGAGACCCAGTACTTC.

The V gene is TRBV5-1, the J gene TRBJ1-1; D is possibly TRBD1 (5 bases). Germline V gene lookup returns CDR1 SGHRS and CDR2 YFSETQ. The length of the CDR3 is 15 residues. Trimming removed 3 bases from V and 4 bases from J, with 16 bases in between. CDR3 in amino acids: CASSSGRQTATEAFF. The CDR3 coding sequence is TGCGCCAGCAGCTCCGGAAGACAGACGGCCACTGAAGCTTTCTTT.

The J gene is TRBJ1-4, the V gene TRBV5-1; D call uncertain. The ends were cut back, 1 base at V and 7 bases at J, with 11 bases in the middle. Germline V lookup: CDR1 SGHRS, CDR2 YFSETQ. The CDR3 length is 14 residues. In nucleotides, the CDR3 is TGCGCCAGCAGCTTGTCCGTCAAGCGTGAAAAACTGTTTTTT. Protein: CASSLSVKREKLFF.

The count of this clone is one. The chain combines TRBV9 with TRBJ2-1; TRBD2 matches 7 bases. Losses at the gene ends were 4 bases for V and 2 bases for J; bases not matched to a gene: 6. CDR1 and CDR2 (germline): SGDLS, YYNGEE. The CDR3 length is 15 residues. CDR3 nucleotide sequence: TGTGCCAGCAGCCCAGCTAGCGGCCCCTACAATGAGCAGTTCTTC. This translates into CASSPASGPYNEQFF.

This clone was found once. The chain couples TRBV19 to TRBJ1-1; D gene unclear. The CDR3 contains 13 residues. The V gene's germline CDR1 is LNHDA and CDR2 SQIVND (reference sequence). V lost 5 bases to trimming and J lost 5 bases, with 12 bases between them. The CDR3 nucleotides are TGTGCCAGTAGTTTGGAGCGGCGTACTGAAGCTTTCTTT. Amino acids: CASSLERRTEAFF.